Following are 21 T cell receptor beta chains from one sample sequenced in a study of T cell changes during pregnancy in multiple sclerosis. Repertoires were generated with immunoSEQ multiplex PCR, while TCRdb's copy carries only in-frame clones and drops some. This table has around 69,000 clones, approximately 90% appearing once. Sequenced material: peripheral blood, taken in the third trimester of pregnancy. The receptors were gathered from a female donor with multiple sclerosis, enrolled in a pregnancy study.

The V gene is TRBV14, the J gene TRBJ2-1; D might be TRBD1 (5 bases). This CDR3 has 15 amino acids. Trimming took 0 bases from V and 5 from J, leaving 11 bases between them. Per germline, CDR1 SGHDN and CDR2 FVKESK. CDR3 sequence reads: CASSQDVRTNNEQFF. CDR3 nucleotide sequence: TGTGCCAGCAGCCAAGATGTCCGGACAAACAATGAGCAGTTCTTC. The whole variable domain, remainder taken from reference TRBV14 and TRBJ2-1, is EAGVTQFPSHSVIEKGQTVTLRCDPISGHDNLYWYRRVMGKEIKFLLHFVKESKQDESGMPNNRFLAERTGGTYSTLKVQPAELEDSGVYFCASSQDVRTNNEQFFGPGTRLTVL.

The chain carries TRBV7-9 and TRBJ1-1, with 8 positions matching TRBD1. Trimming cost V 5 bases and J 1 base; bases outside gene matches: 3. CDR3 size: 14 residues. CDR1 and CDR2 (germline): SEHNR, FQNEAQ (reference sequence). The CDR3 sequence is CASSRGQGNTEAFF. The DNA for the CDR3 is TGTGCCAGCAGCCGTGGACAGGGGAACACTGAAGCTTTCTTT. Together with reference TRBV7-9 and TRBJ1-1, the CDR3 gives the full variable domain: DTGVSQNPRHKITKRGQNVTFRCDPISEHNRLYWYRQTLGQGPEFLTYFQNEAQLEKSRLLSDRFSAERPKGSFSTLEIQRTEQGDSAMYLCASSRGQGNTEAFFGQGTRLTVV.

The chain couples TRBV10-3 to TRBJ2-5; 9 positions match TRBD1. Germline CDR1 reads ENHRY; CDR2 reads SYGVKD. The CDR3 extends over 15 amino acids. V lost 6 bases, J lost 5 bases, and 10 bases stayed unmatched. CDR3 coding DNA: TGTGCCATCAGCACCCCTGACAGGGGGAAGGAGACCCAGTACTTC. It encodes CAISTPDRGKETQYF.

This clone was detected once. The rearrangement links TRBV6-5 to TRBJ2-5; 12 nucleotides align to TRBD2. The CDR3 extends over 14 amino acids. The V segment lost 10 bases and the J segment 9 bases; nucleotides outside the gene matches: 12. Germline V gene lookup returns CDR1 MNHEY and CDR2 SVGAGI. This chain's CDR3 is CAISTSGSGEAQYF. For the CDR3, the DNA is TGTGCCATATCGACTAGCGGGAGTGGGGAGGCCCAGTACTTC.

The V call is TRBV7-3, the J call TRBJ2-7; tentatively, D is TRBD2 (5 bases). CDR1 and CDR2 (germline): SGHTA, FQGTGA. Trimming cost V 2 bases and J 3 bases, with 8 bases left between them. This CDR3 comprises 13 residues. This chain's CDR3 is CASSLASNYEQYF. CDR3 nucleotide sequence: TGTGCCAGCAGCTTAGCTAGCAACTACGAGCAGTACTTC.

This chain links TRBV19 with TRBJ1-1; no definite D call. CDR1 is LNHDA and CDR2 is SQIVND in the germline V gene (reference sequence). The CDR3 contains 15 residues. V was shortened by 3 bases and J by 5 bases, with 16 bases between the two germline ends. The CDR3: CASSMAIHGGTEAFF. The CDR3 DNA is TGTGCCAGTAGTATGGCGATTCACGGAGGTACTGAAGCTTTCTTT.

This chain connects TRBV21-1 to TRBJ2-5; the table's D call TRBD2 went unverified against the DNA. TRBV21-1 is assigned pseudogene status. The CDR3 covers 16 residues. CDR3 coding DNA: TGTGCCAGCAGCAGGGGGGAGAGAAATCGCCAAGAGACCCAGTACTTC. Amino acids: CASSRGERNRQETQYF.

The chain is built from TRBV10-3 and TRBJ2-7, with 7 bases aligning to TRBD1. V gave up 4 bases and J gave up 0 bases; unmatched junction bases: 3. CDR1 and CDR2 (germline): ENHRY, SYGVKD. This CDR3 spans 14 amino acids. This CDR3 reads CAISGSGGSYEQYF. For the CDR3, the DNA is TGTGCCATCAGTGGATCAGGGGGCTCCTACGAGCAGTACTTC.

This chain links TRBV27 with TRBJ1-5; 10 bases map to TRBD1. J gave up 7 bases and V 5 bases, and 5 bases lay outside the gene matches. Germline CDR1 and CDR2: MNHEY and SMNVEV (reference sequence). The CDR3 length is 14 residues. The CDR3 sequence: CASSEGQGIQPQHF. The CDR3 DNA is TGTGCCAGCAGTGAGGGACAGGGGATCCAGCCCCAGCATTTT.

This clone was detected once. The V gene is TRBV5-1, the J gene TRBJ2-4; maybe TRBD1 (5 bases). This CDR3 comprises 16 residues. Trimming removed 3 bases from V and 7 bases from J, with 20 bases in between. Looked up from germline, CDR1 is SGHRS and CDR2 is YFSETQ. The CDR3 sequence is CASSWGWASGLNIQYF. In nucleotides, the CDR3 is TGCGCCAGCAGCTGGGGTTGGGCGTCAGGGTTGAACATTCAGTACTTC. The variable domain in full, completed from reference TRBV5-1 and TRBJ2-4, reads KAGVTQTPRYLIKTRGQQVTLSCSPISGHRSVSWYQQTPGQGLQFLFEYFSETQRNKGNFPGRFSGRQFSNSRSEMNVSTLELGDSALYLCASSWGWASGLNIQYFGAGTRLSVL.

The genes are TRBV7-3 and TRBJ2-2; TRBD2 aligns across 7 bases. The CDR3 is made up of 15 amino acids. V lost 5 bases, J lost 0 bases, and 3 bases stayed unmatched. In germline, CDR1 is SGHTA, CDR2 FQGTGA. The CDR3 here is CASSPAGANTGELFF. The CDR3 DNA reads as TGTGCCAGCAGCCCCGCGGGGGCGAACACCGGGGAGCTGTTTTTT.

The chain combines TRBV19 with TRBJ1-2; TRBD1 aligns across 9 bases. With 3 bases clipped from V and 5 bases from J, the junction kept 1 base outside the gene matches. Germline CDR1 reads LNHDA; CDR2 reads SQIVND (reference sequence). This CDR3 has 13 residues. In DNA, the CDR3 is TGTGCCAGTAGTATCGGGACAGGGTATGGCTACACCTTC. This gives the protein CASSIGTGYGYTF.

V gene TRBV9 combines with J gene TRBJ1-3; D ambiguous. The V end was cut by 3 bases, the J end by 4 bases, with 8 bases between. Germline V gives CDR1 SGDLS, CDR2 YYNGEE. The CDR3 sequence is 13 residues long. The CDR3 bases are TGTGCCAGCAGCGCCCCACAGGGAAACACCATATATTTT. Encoded protein: CASSAPQGNTIYF.

The CDR3 sequence: CASSSLTIAGGPGDTQYF. In nucleotides, the CDR3 is TGTGCCAGCAGTTCTCTAACAATAGCGGGAGGGCCAGGAGATACGCAGTATTTT. The chain is built from TRBV27 and TRBJ2-3, with 11 bases matching TRBD2. V was clipped by 4 bases and J by 5 bases; unmatched bases: 14. Germline-derived CDR1 and CDR2 are MNHEY and SMNVEV (reference sequence). CDR3 length equals 18 residues.

CDR3 DNA: TGTGCCAGCAGTGCCGGGACAGGGGATTTCTACGAGCAGTACTTC. Translated, it gives CASSAGTGDFYEQYF. The chain recombines TRBV6-1 with TRBJ2-7; the match to TRBD1 covers 10 bases. Trimming at V came to 4 bases and at J to 3 bases, leaving 6 bases not matched to a gene. CDR3 size: 15 residues. Germline CDR1 MNHNS, CDR2 SASEGT.

The gene calls are TRBV5-4 and TRBJ2-4; TRBD1 might be the D (5 bases). Germline values: CDR1 SGHNT, CDR2 YYREEE (reference sequence). The CDR3 has 15 residues. Trimming left V 4 bases short and J 2 bases short, with 13 bases between. The CDR3 region has the DNA TGTGCCAGCAGCAGTGGGGCAGGGACCAAAAACATTCAGTACTTC. Translated, it gives CASSSGAGTKNIQYF.

The CDR3 loop reads CAIQRTGASYEQYF. The CDR3 nucleotides read TGTGCCATCCAGCGGACAGGGGCCTCCTACGAGCAGTACTTC. The genes are TRBV10-3 and TRBJ2-7; 9 bases agree with TRBD1. Germline V gives CDR1 ENHRY, CDR2 SYGVKD. Trimming took 8 bases from V and 0 from J; bases not matched to a gene: 5. The CDR3 consists of 14 residues.

The chain is built from TRBV7-9 and TRBJ2-7; D gene unclear. Germline V gene data show CDR1 as SEHNR and CDR2 as FQNEAQ (reference sequence). Trimming stripped 3 bases from V and 2 bases from J, with 11 bases between. The CDR3 is made up of 14 amino acids. CDR3 residues: CASSLEQIPYEQYF. The CDR3 DNA follows: TGTGCCAGCAGCTTGGAGCAAATACCCTACGAGCAGTACTTC.

The chain employs TRBV7-9 and TRBJ2-1; 11 nucleotides line up with TRBD2. Trimming at V came to 5 bases and at J to 10 bases, leaving 7 bases not matched to a gene. The CDR3 length is 14 residues. Per the germline V gene, CDR1 is SEHNR and CDR2 is FQNEAQ (reference sequence). The CDR3 bases are TGTGCCAGCAGCCCCACTAGCGGGAGAGAGGAGCAGTTCTTC. As protein: CASSPTSGREEQFF.

The chain joins TRBV5-1 to TRBJ2-3; 12 bases align to TRBD1. Trimming removed 4 bases from V and 6 bases from J; junction bases left unmatched: 12. This CDR3 has 17 amino acids. Looked up from germline, CDR1 is SGHRS and CDR2 is YFSETQ. The CDR3 nucleotides are TGCGCCAGCAGCCAGTTACCGGGACAGGGGGCTACGGATACGCAGTATTTT. Amino acid sequence: CASSQLPGQGATDTQYF.

This clone was seen once. The chain couples TRBV19 to TRBJ1-5; TRBD1 aligns across 11 bases. V trimming: 6 bases; J trimming: 6 bases; junction bases outside the gene matches: 7. CDR3 size: 15 residues. Germline CDR1 is LNHDA and CDR2 is SQIVND (reference sequence). CDR3 nucleotide sequence: TGTGCCAGTAGCGGACAGGGGGCTTCGGGTCAGCCCCAGCATTTT. It yields the protein CASSGQGASGQPQHF.